What follows are 32 T cell receptor beta chains derived from one specimen sequenced in a study of human T cells and chemical hapten exposure. TCRdb ran MiXCR on the RACE reads and lists one entry per CDR3 protein. Of tens of thousands of distinct CDR3 sequences listed, roughly a tenth are singletons. Time point denoted: pre-sensitization, week 0. The treatment here: therapeutic diphenylcyclopropenone sensitization with weekly scalp DPC. The material sequenced was whole blood, taken in connection with sensitization to the hapten diphenylcyclopropenone (DPC). These receptors were taken from a woman in her forties with alopecia areata. Some clones in this sample may be carry-over from other donors' samples.

The chain couples TRBV7-9 to TRBJ2-5, with D unclear. Trimming pared 1 base from V and 7 bases from J, leaving 16 bases between. The length of the CDR3 is 15 residues. Germline CDR1 and CDR2: SEHNR and FQNEAQ (reference sequence). DNA for the CDR3: TGTGCCAGCAGCTTAGGAGTCGCCCCCAGTGGGACCCAGTACTTC. Protein product: CASSLGVAPSGTQYF.

This clonotype was seen more than once but under ten times. The chain couples TRBV6-5 to TRBJ1-1; D gene ambiguous. Germline lookup yields CDR1 MNHEY and CDR2 SVGAGI. V lost 5 bases to trimming and J lost 1 base, with 5 bases between them. The CDR3 consists of 12 residues. The CDR3 DNA follows: TGTGCCAGCAGTGAAGAGAACACTGAAGCTTTCTTT. Translated: CASSEENTEAFF.

The rearrangement joins TRBV28 to TRBJ2-7, with 7 bases fitting TRBD1. Trimming took 4 bases from V and 4 from J; bases not matched to a gene: 10. Germline assignment: CDR1 MDHEN and CDR2 SYDVKM. The CDR3 sequence is 15 residues long. The CDR3 reads CASSSPGQRLYEQYF. In DNA, the CDR3 is TGTGCCAGCAGTTCCCCGGGACAGCGGTTATACGAGCAGTACTTC.

The chain joins TRBV7-6 to TRBJ1-1; the D is unclear. CDR3 size: 15 residues. Germline V gives CDR1 SGHVS, CDR2 FNYEAQ. Trimming cost V 1 base and J 5 bases, with 14 bases left between them. The CDR3 is CASSLVMVGRTEAFF. In DNA, the CDR3 is TGTGCCAGCAGCTTAGTGATGGTGGGAAGGACTGAAGCTTTCTTT.

This clonotype was seen only a few times. This chain connects TRBV7-9 to TRBJ2-1; possible D gene TRBD1, 6 bases. Germline CDR1 is SEHNR and CDR2 is FQNEAQ (reference sequence). V was clipped by 2 bases and J by 10 bases, with 12 bases between them. CDR3 length equals 13 residues. In nucleotides, the CDR3 is TGTGCCAGCAGCTTAATTCCAGGGGACGAGCAGTTCTTC. Residues: CASSLIPGDEQFF.

This clonotype has more than one count but fewer than ten. V and J are TRBV27 and TRBJ2-3; tentatively, D is TRBD2 (5 bases). V was clipped by 7 bases and J by 1 base, with 12 bases between them. There are 14 residues in the CDR3. Germline V gives CDR1 MNHEY, CDR2 SMNVEV (reference sequence). The CDR3 reads CASKTERGTDTQYF. As DNA, the CDR3 is TGTGCCAGCAAAACAGAGAGGGGCACAGATACGCAGTATTTT.

This clonotype was counted at least ten times. The genes are TRBV11-2 and TRBJ2-1; TRBD1 aligns across 10 bases. Germline CDR1 and CDR2: SGHAT and FQNNGV. The CDR3 runs 18 residues. V shed 4 bases and J 6 bases; nucleotides not matched to a gene: 15. CDR3 sequence reads: CASSSLALGQGSRNEQFF. The CDR3 DNA reads TGTGCCAGCAGCTCACTGGCCCTGGGACAGGGGAGCCGCAATGAGCAGTTCTTC.

This chain connects TRBV4-1 to TRBJ2-3, with 7 bases that match TRBD2. CDR1 and CDR2 from the germline V gene are MGHRA and YSYEKL. This CDR3 comprises 15 residues. Trimming cost V 0 bases and J 1 base; bases outside gene matches: 1. CDR3 region: CASSQEAGGTDTQYF. The CDR3 DNA reads TGCGCCAGCAGCCAAGAGGCGGGGGGCACAGATACGCAGTATTTT.

This clonotype was detected only a few times. V usage is TRBV3-1 and J usage is TRBJ1-3; perhaps TRBD1 as D (5 bases). Germline V lookup: CDR1 LGHDT, CDR2 YNNKEL (reference sequence). This CDR3 comprises 15 residues. V was cut by 4 bases and J by 0 bases, with 10 bases left in between. The CDR3 DNA follows: TGTGCCAGCAGCCGACAGCTGAGCTCTGGAAACACCATATATTTT. It is translated as CASSRQLSSGNTIYF. Full variable domain (remainder filled in from reference TRBV3-1 and TRBJ1-3): DTAVSQTPKYLVTQMGNDKSIKCEQNLGHDTMYWYKQDSKKFLKIMFSYNNKELIINETVPNRFSPKSPDKAHLNLHINSLELGDSAVYFCASSRQLSSGNTIYFGEGSWLTVV.

This clonotype showed up just a few times. The rearrangement links TRBV2 to TRBJ1-1, with D possibly being TRBD1 (6 bases). This CDR3 is 15 amino acids long. The germline V gene encodes CDR1 SNHLY and CDR2 FYNNEI. The V end was cut by 3 bases, the J end by 1 base, with 12 bases between. CDR3 loop: CASSDNREGNTEAFF. The CDR3 bases are TGTGCCAGCAGTGATAACAGGGAGGGGAACACTGAAGCTTTCTTT.

The table lists this clonotype with many counts. The chain employs TRBV7-9 and TRBJ2-1; D ambiguous. Germline CDR1 reads SEHNR; CDR2 reads FQNEAQ (reference sequence). The CDR3 has 12 residues. V gave up 4 bases and J gave up 4 bases, with 5 bases separating them. This CDR3 reads CASSSLYNEQFF. CDR3 nucleotides: TGTGCCAGCAGCTCCTTATACAATGAGCAGTTCTTC.

This clonotype was detected only a few times. The junction does not match germline at one end; this may be a read error. The V and J genes are TRBV12-3 or TRBV12-4 and TRBJ2-1; perhaps TRBD1 as D (5 bases). This CDR3 contains 12 residues. DNA for the CDR3: TGTGCCAGCAGTCCGACTCTGGGGCCCCTGCTCTTC. Amino acids: CASSPTLGPLLF.

This clonotype appeared a few times. V usage is TRBV12-3 or TRBV12-4 and J usage is TRBJ2-2; a possible D gene is TRBD1 (5 bases). The length of the CDR3 is 13 residues. V lost 7 bases and J lost 0, with 6 bases in between. The DNA of the CDR3 is TGTGCCAGCACAGGGACGAACACCGGGGAGCTGTTTTTT. It encodes CASTGTNTGELFF.

This clonotype was found many times. V and J are TRBV29-1 and TRBJ2-7, with a tentative D call TRBD1 (7 bases). This CDR3 contains 12 residues. CDR1 is SQVTM, CDR2 ANQGSEA, per germline. V lost 4 bases, J lost 6 bases, and 13 bases lay in between. CDR3 protein: CSVVSGGSEQYF. The CDR3 DNA follows: TGCAGCGTTGTGTCAGGGGGGAGCGAGCAGTACTTC.

This clonotype was observed at least ten times. The rearrangement links TRBV20-1 to TRBJ2-5, with a possible D match to TRBD2 (6 bases). The CDR3 is 14 residues long. CDR1 and CDR2 from the germline V gene are DFQATT and SNEGSKA (reference sequence). The V end was cut by 4 bases, the J end by 10 bases, with 22 bases between. The CDR3 here is CSATWTSPWGDQYF. The CDR3 region has the DNA TGCAGTGCTACCTGGACATCTCCCTGGGGGGACCAGTACTTC.

In this sample, this clonotype turned up many times. The V call is TRBV20-1, the J call TRBJ1-6; possible D gene TRBD1, 5 bases. Per germline, CDR1 DFQATT and CDR2 SNEGSKA (reference sequence). With 6 bases removed from V and 7 bases from J, the gap between germline ends came to 19 bases. This CDR3 has 15 amino acids. The CDR3 reads CSAPGRGSLNSPLHF. The CDR3, as DNA: TGCAGTGCGCCCGGGAGGGGCTCCCTGAATTCACCCCTCCACTTT.

This clonotype showed up just a few times. This chain links TRBV5-4 with TRBJ1-6, with 8 bases lining up with TRBD1. Germline loops: CDR1 SGHNT, CDR2 YYREEE (reference sequence). The V and J ends lost 1 base and 7 bases, in that order; junction bases with no gene match: 4. The CDR3 is 15 amino acids. This CDR3 reads CASSLPGGRNSPLHF. In DNA, the CDR3 is TGTGCCAGCAGCTTGCCAGGGGGCCGGAATTCACCCCTCCACTTT.

The V and J genes are TRBV3-1 and TRBJ1-1; 8 bases are a match to TRBD1. This CDR3 is built from 15 residues. Germline CDR1 LGHDT, CDR2 YNNKEL (reference sequence). Trimming cost V 1 base and J 0 bases; bases outside gene matches: 1. CDR3 nucleotides: TGTGCCAGCAGCCAAGGACAGGGGATGAACACTGAAGCTTTCTTT. Translating gives CASSQGQGMNTEAFF.

This clonotype was seen at least ten times. This sequence joins TRBV18 and TRBJ1-5; D uncertain. The CDR3 spans 13 residues. Looked up from germline, CDR1 is KGHSH and CDR2 is LQKENI. Trimming took 4 bases from V and 4 from J, leaving 8 bases between them. The CDR3 spells CASSRSGNQPQHF. Written as DNA, the CDR3 is TGTGCCAGCTCACGTTCGGGTAATCAGCCCCAGCATTTT.

This clonotype was found a few times. V gene TRBV7-2 combines with J gene TRBJ1-2; D not certain. This CDR3 contains 15 residues. The V gene lost 5 bases and the J gene lost 4 bases, with 17 bases spanning the gap. CDR1 and CDR2 (germline): SGHTA, FQGNSA. The CDR3: CASSPWREIAYGYTF. CDR3 nucleotides: TGTGCCAGCAGCCCGTGGAGGGAAATAGCCTATGGCTACACCTTC.

This clonotype appeared many times. V gene TRBV19 combines with J gene TRBJ1-5; D perhaps matches TRBD1 (6 bases). Germline V gives CDR1 LNHDA, CDR2 SQIVND (reference sequence). V shed 4 bases and J shed 2 bases, with 18 bases lying between them. CDR3 size: 17 residues. The DNA for the CDR3 is TGTGCCAGTAGTACCCGTGGGGGGGGCGAAGGCAATCAGCCCCAGCATTTT. Protein sequence: CASSTRGGGEGNQPQHF.

Ten or more counts support this clonotype. V usage is TRBV7-3 and J usage is TRBJ2-2; 7 positions agree with TRBD1. Germline-derived CDR1 and CDR2 are SGHTA and FQGTGA. V lost 5 bases and J lost 4; bases outside the gene matches: 4. The CDR3 loop spans 14 amino acids. The CDR3 loop is CASSPGQRTGELFF. CDR3 DNA: TGTGCCAGCAGCCCGGGACAGCGCACCGGGGAGCTGTTTTTT.

This clonotype was counted at least ten times. V is TRBV7-2 and J is TRBJ2-3; 13 nucleotides align to TRBD2. Trimming cost V 5 bases and J 5 bases; bases outside gene matches: 7. Germline CDR1 is SGHTA and CDR2 is FQGNSA. The CDR3 extends over 16 amino acids. This chain's CDR3 is CASSGRTSGGIDTQYF. The CDR3 region has the DNA TGTGCCAGCAGCGGCCGGACTAGCGGGGGAATAGATACGCAGTATTTT.

A few counts support this clonotype. The chain uses TRBV12-3 or TRBV12-4 and TRBJ1-1; 8 bases map to TRBD1. The CDR3 has 17 amino acids. Trimming removed 5 bases from V and 0 bases from J; junction bases left unmatched: 11. In nucleotides, the CDR3 is TGTGCCAGCAGTCCGGAGGGGGACAGGTACATGAACACTGAAGCTTTCTTT. The encoded protein is CASSPEGDRYMNTEAFF.

This clonotype was recorded many times. The chain uses TRBV24-1 and TRBJ1-5; TRBD1 agrees at 7 bases. The CDR3 is 15 amino acids. J lost 6 bases, V lost 2 bases, and 6 bases had no gene match. The germline CDR1 and CDR2 sequences are KGHDR and SFDVKD. CDR3 sequence (DNA): TGTGCCACCAGTGATTCCTACAGGGGATCTCAGCCCCAGCATTTT. This translates into CATSDSYRGSQPQHF.

This clonotype was observed many times. V and J are TRBV29-1 and TRBJ2-3; D is ambiguous. The CDR3 runs to 13 residues. Germline V gene lookup returns CDR1 SQVTM and CDR2 ANQGSEA. V dropped 3 bases and J dropped 2 bases, with 9 bases sitting between them. In nucleotides, the CDR3 is TGCAGCGTTGATTCCGGATTCACAGATACGCAGTATTTT. Translating it yields CSVDSGFTDTQYF.

This clonotype occurred a few times. J is TRBJ2-1 and V is TRBV6-2 or TRBV6-3, with D unresolved. The CDR3 consists of 12 residues. Germline CDR1 is MNHEY and CDR2 is SVGEGT. Trimming cost V 5 bases and J 8 bases, with 10 bases left between them. This chain's CDR3 is CASSEIVYEQFF. The CDR3 nucleotides read TGTGCCAGCAGTGAAATTGTCTATGAGCAGTTCTTC.

The sample holds many counts of this clonotype. The gene calls are TRBV18 and TRBJ1-1; 8 nucleotides agree with TRBD1. Germline V gene data show CDR1 as KGHSH and CDR2 as LQKENI. Losses at the gene ends were 3 bases for V and 5 bases for J; bases not matched to a gene: 8. The CDR3 totals 15 residues. The DNA for the CDR3 is TGTGCCAGCTCACCGGCACAGGGGGTTCGGACTGAAGCTTTCTTT. Encoded protein: CASSPAQGVRTEAFF. Filled out from reference TRBV18 and TRBJ1-1, the complete variable domain reads NAGVMQNPRHLVRRRGQEARLRCSPMKGHSHVYWYRQLPEEGLKFMVYLQKENIIDESGMPKERFSAEFPKEGPSILRIQQVVRGDSAAYFCASSPAQGVRTEAFFGQGTRLTVV.

This clonotype has at least ten counts. The rearrangement links TRBV19 to TRBJ1-5, with unresolved D. Germline assignment: CDR1 LNHDA and CDR2 SQIVND (reference sequence). The CDR3 sequence is 17 residues long. V gave up 5 bases and J gave up 5 bases, with 22 bases separating them. The chain's CDR3 is CASSPREGGKLDQPQHF. CDR3 sequence (DNA): TGTGCCAGTAGTCCAAGGGAGGGAGGAAAGTTGGATCAGCCCCAGCATTTT.

This clonotype occurred a few times. The CDR3 bases are TGTGCCAGCAGTTTGGCAGGGACCTACAATGAGCAGTTCTTC. Translation gives CASSLAGTYNEQFF. V gene TRBV14 combines with J gene TRBJ2-1; tentative D call: TRBD1 (5 bases). Looked up from germline, CDR1 is SGHDN and CDR2 is FVKESK. The CDR3 has 14 amino acids. V was clipped by 6 bases and J by 2 bases, with 11 bases between them.

This clonotype was counted at least ten times. V gene TRBV13 combines with J gene TRBJ2-7; D remains ambiguous. Germline values: CDR1 PRHDT, CDR2 FYEKMQ (reference sequence). CDR3 size: 14 residues. Between the trimmed V and J ends, which lost 2 bases and 6 bases, there was a span of 14 bases. The CDR3 region is CASSLNRQSPEQYF. The CDR3 DNA reads TGTGCCAGCAGCTTAAACCGCCAGAGCCCCGAGCAGTACTTC.

This clonotype was recorded many times. The V gene is TRBV28, the J gene TRBJ1-2; tentative D call: TRBD1 (6 bases). Germline V gene lookup returns CDR1 MDHEN and CDR2 SYDVKM. The CDR3 is 12 residues long. CDR3 in amino acids: CATIQGPYGYTF. The DNA of the CDR3 is TGTGCTACCATACAGGGACCCTATGGCTACACCTTC.